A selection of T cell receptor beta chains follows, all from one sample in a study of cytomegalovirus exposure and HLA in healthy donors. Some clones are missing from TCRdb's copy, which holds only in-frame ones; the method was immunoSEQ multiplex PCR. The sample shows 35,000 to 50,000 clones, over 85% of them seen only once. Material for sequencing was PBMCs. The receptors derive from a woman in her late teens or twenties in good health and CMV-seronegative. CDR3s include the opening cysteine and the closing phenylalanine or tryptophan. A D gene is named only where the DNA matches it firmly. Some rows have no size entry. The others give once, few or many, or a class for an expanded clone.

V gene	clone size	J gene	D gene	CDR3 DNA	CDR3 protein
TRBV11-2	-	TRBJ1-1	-	TGTGCCAGCAGCGTTATAGGAGGGTTGAACACTGAAGCTTTCTTT	CASSVIGGLNTEAFF
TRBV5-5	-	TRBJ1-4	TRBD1	TGTGCCAGCAGCCCAGGGACAGGGAATATGAGAGGAAAACTGTTTTTT	CASSPGTGNMRGKLFF
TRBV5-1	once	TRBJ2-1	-	TGCGCCAGCAGCTTGGGAGAAGATGAGCAGTTCTTC	CASSLGEDEQFF
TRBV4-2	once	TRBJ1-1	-	TGTGCCAGCAGTCGATACCACAGGGCGAGGCTAGAAGCTTTCTTT	CASSRYHRARLEAFF
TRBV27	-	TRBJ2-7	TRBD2	TGTGCCAGCAGTCTTAAGCGGGGGTTCTCCTACGAGCAGTACTTC	CASSLKRGFSYEQYF
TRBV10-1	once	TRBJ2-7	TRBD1	TGCGCCAGCAGTTCGGCTTTACAGGGGGAGCAGTACTTC	CASSSALQGEQYF
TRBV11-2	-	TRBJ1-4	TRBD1	TGTGCCAGCAGCCAGCAATCGGGACAGATTAATGAAAAACTGTTTTTT	CASSQQSGQINEKLFF
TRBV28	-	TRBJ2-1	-	TGTGCCAGCAGTCTGGGCGGGGGAGGGGGGCCCTACAATGAGCAGTTCTTC	CASSLGGGGGPYNEQFF
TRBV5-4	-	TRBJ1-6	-	TGTGCCAGCAGCTTGGATAGTGATGGTTCACCCCTCCACTTT	CASSLDSDGSPLHF
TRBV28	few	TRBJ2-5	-	TGTGCCAGCAGTTTAGAGGTAGGCGGTCCGGAGACCCAGTACTTC	CASSLEVGGPETQYF
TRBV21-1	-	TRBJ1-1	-	TGTGCCAGCAGCACGGAATTACAGGGGATCCTAAGGGGCACTGAAGCTTTCTTT	CASSTELQGILRGTEAFF
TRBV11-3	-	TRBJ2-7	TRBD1	TGTGCCAGCAGCCGGACAGGGGCACCCTACGAGCAGTACTTC	CASSRTGAPYEQYF